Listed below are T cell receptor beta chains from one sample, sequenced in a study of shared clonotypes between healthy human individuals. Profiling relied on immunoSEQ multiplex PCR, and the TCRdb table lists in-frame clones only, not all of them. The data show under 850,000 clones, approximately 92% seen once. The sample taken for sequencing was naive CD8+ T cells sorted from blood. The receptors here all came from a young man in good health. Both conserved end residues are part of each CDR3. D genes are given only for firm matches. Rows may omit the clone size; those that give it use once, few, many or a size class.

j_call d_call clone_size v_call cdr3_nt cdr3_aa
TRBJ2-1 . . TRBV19 TGTGCCAGTAGCCCCCCTAACAGGGACAATGAGCAGTTCTTC CASSPPNRDNEQFF
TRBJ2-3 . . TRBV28 TGTGCCAGCAGTTTGTCAGATACGCAGTATTTT CASSLSDTQYF
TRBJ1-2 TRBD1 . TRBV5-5 TGTGCCAGCAGCCCGGGACAGGGGATGACCTATGGCTACACCTTC CASSPGQGMTYGYTF
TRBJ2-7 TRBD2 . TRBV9 TGTGCCAGCAGCGACCTAGGGGTTAGCGGGAGTGACGAGCAGTACTTC CASSDLGVSGSDEQYF
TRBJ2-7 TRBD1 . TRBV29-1 TGCAGCGCCCCGGACAGGGGGCCAGTCGAGCAGTACTTC CSAPDRGPVEQYF
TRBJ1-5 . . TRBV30 TGTGCCTGGAGTGTAGGGGAGTCCCCCGGCAATCAGCCCCAGCATTTT CAWSVGESPGNQPQHF
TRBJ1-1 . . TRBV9 TGTGCCAGCAGTGACCGGGAACACATGAACACTGAAGCTTTCTTT CASSDREHMNTEAFF
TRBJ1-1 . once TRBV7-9 TGTGCCAGCAGCCTTGACAACACTGAAGCTTTCTTT CASSLDNTEAFF
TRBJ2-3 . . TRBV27 TGTGCCAGCAGTTCGACAGCCGGTAGGACAGATACGCAGTATTTT CASSSTAGRTDTQYF
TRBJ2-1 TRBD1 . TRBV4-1 TGCGCCAGCAGCCAAGATGGTCACGAACCTTTTGACGGACAGGGGGCGTACAATGAGCAGTTCTTC CASSQDGHEPFDGQGAYNEQFF
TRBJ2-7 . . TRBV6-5 TGTGCCAGCAGTTACAACAGGGCGAGCGAGCAGTACTTC CASSYNRASEQYF
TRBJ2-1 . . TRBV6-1 TGTGCCAGCAGTGAAGCCGCCGGGACTCACAATGAGCAGTTCTTC CASSEAAGTHNEQFF
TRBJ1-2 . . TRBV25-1 TGTGCCAGCAGTGATTCCGATGTGATGAATGGCTACACCTTC CASSDSDVMNGYTF
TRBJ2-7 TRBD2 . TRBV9 TGTGCCAGCAGCTCAGCGGGAGGGCCCTACGAGCAGTACTTC CASSSAGGPYEQYF
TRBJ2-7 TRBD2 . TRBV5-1 TGCGCCAGCAGCCCCGATAGCGGGAGTAGAGCCTACGAGCAGTACTTC CASSPDSGSRAYEQYF
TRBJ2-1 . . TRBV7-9 TGTGCCAGCACCCCCGGTGGTGGTGAGCAGTTCTTC CASTPGGGEQFF
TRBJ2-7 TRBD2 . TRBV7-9 TGTGCCAGCAGCGCGGGACTAGCGGGACCCGAGCAGTACTTC CASSAGLAGPEQYF
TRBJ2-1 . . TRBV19 TGTGCCAGTAGGCTAATGGCGGGGTCCTACAATGAGCAGTTCTTC CASRLMAGSYNEQFF
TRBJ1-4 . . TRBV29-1 TGCAGCGTTGTAAGGGGCTCTAATGAAAAACTGTTTTTT CSVVRGSNEKLFF
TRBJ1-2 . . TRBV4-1 TGCGCCAGCAGCCAAGATATAGGGTGGGTGGGCTATGGCTACACCTTC CASSQDIGWVGYGYTF
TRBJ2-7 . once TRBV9 TGTGCCAGCAGCGACGGCGGTGGGTCCTACGAGCAGTACTTC CASSDGGGSYEQYF
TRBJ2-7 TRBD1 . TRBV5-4 TGTGCCAGCAGCGACCGGACAGGGGATGGGGACGAGCAGTACTTC CASSDRTGDGDEQYF
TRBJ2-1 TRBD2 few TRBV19 TGTGCCAGTAGTATTGGAGTGGGGGGGATCGGGTCCTACAATGAGCAGTTCTTC CASSIGVGGIGSYNEQFF